The text below deals with one T cell receptor beta chain. Pooling covered second doses at about 4 or about 12 weeks. Profiled with immunoSEQ multiplex PCR; TCRdb holds only in-frame clones, not every one. In the table there are about 200,000 clones, about 89% of which are singletons. The CDR3 is 16 amino acids. The junction had 10 bases not matched to a gene; V was cut back by 3 bases and J by 3 bases. CDR1 and CDR2 from the germline V gene are SNHLY and FYNNEI. This entry belongs to a study of T cell responses to AZD1222 COVID-19 vaccine. Sequencing used peripheral blood, obtained 28 days after the second AZD1222 dose. This clonotype was obtained from an adult who received the AZD1222 COVID-19 vaccine. The V call is TRBV2, the J call TRBJ2-7; 8 bases line up with TRBD2. The DNA of the CDR3 is TGTGCCAGCAGTGATCCTACGGCTAGCGGGCGCTACGAGCAGTACTTC. Amino acid sequence: CASSDPTASGRYEQYF.